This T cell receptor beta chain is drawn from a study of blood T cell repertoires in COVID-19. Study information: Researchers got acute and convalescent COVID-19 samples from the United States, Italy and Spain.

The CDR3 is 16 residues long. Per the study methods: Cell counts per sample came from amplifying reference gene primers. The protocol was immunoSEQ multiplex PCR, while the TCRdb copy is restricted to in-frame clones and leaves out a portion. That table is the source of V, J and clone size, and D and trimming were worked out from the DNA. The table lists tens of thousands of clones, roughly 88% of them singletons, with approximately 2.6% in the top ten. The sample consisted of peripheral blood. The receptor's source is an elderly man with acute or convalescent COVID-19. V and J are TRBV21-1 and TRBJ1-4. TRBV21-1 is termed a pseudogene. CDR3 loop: CASSKGPLSLREKLFF. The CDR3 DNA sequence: TGTGCCAGCAGCAAAGGCCCCCTCTCCCTCCGGGAAAAACTGTTTTTT.